These 28 T cell receptor beta chains share one sample of origin, sequenced in a study of patients and donors after allogeneic stem cell transplantation. One entry per CDR3 protein, called by TCRdb with MiXCR from the RT-PCR reads. Among approximately 430,000 distinct CDR3 sequences listed, approximately 16% were seen once. The sequencing sample was made of blood, either unsorted or a sorted T cell fraction (not recorded which). The receptors originated from a human donor who was either an allogeneic HSCT recipient or a stem cell or donor lymphocyte infusion donor (not recorded which). It is not recorded whose cells these are; they may come from a transplant donor.

Only a few counts were recorded for this clonotype. The J gene is TRBJ2-7, the V gene TRBV7-9, with D tentatively TRBD1 or TRBD2 (5 bases each). CDR1 SEHNR and CDR2 FQNEAQ come from the germline V gene (reference sequence). V was clipped by 1 base and J by 7 bases, with 14 bases between them. The CDR3 totals 14 residues. The CDR3 bases are TGTGCCAGCAGCTTAGGGGGGATTTGGTTGGAGCAGTACTTC. This sequence encodes CASSLGGIWLEQYF. Full variable domain (missing parts from reference TRBV7-9 and TRBJ2-7): DTGVSQNPRHKITKRGQNVTFRCDPISEHNRLYWYRQTLGQGPEFLTYFQNEAQLEKSRLLSDRFSAERPKGSFSTLEIQRTEQGDSAMYLCASSLGGIWLEQYFGPGTRLTVT.

The sample holds one count of this clonotype. The chain recombines TRBV12-3 or TRBV12-4 with TRBJ2-2, with D possibly being TRBD1 or TRBD2 (5 bases each). V lost 5 bases, J lost 2 bases, and 15 bases lay in between. The CDR3 runs 16 residues. The DNA for the CDR3 is TGTGCCAGCAGTCCCTTAGGGACGGCCAACACCGGGGAGCTGTTTTTT. Its translation: CASSPLGTANTGELFF.

The chain has TRBV20-1 and TRBJ1-5; 11 bases align to TRBD1. The CDR3 consists of 14 residues. Losses at the gene ends were 6 bases for V and 6 bases for J; bases not matched to a gene: 7. In germline, CDR1 is DFQATT, CDR2 SNEGSKA (reference sequence). The CDR3 loop is CSAARTGGGQPQHF. DNA for the CDR3: TGCAGTGCGGCCCGGACAGGGGGCGGTCAGCCCCAGCATTTT.

The sample holds a few counts of this clonotype. The chain links TRBV15 to TRBJ2-7; tentative D call: TRBD2 (6 bases). This CDR3 has 16 residues. Germline CDR1 reads LNHNV; CDR2 reads YYDKDF (reference sequence). The V gene lost 0 bases and the J gene lost 0 bases, with 12 bases spanning the gap. The CDR3 loop reads CATSRESAGNSYEQYF. CDR3 nucleotides: TGTGCCACCAGCAGAGAGTCAGCGGGCAACTCCTACGAGCAGTACTTC.

This clonotype turned up a few times. The chain links TRBV7-6 to TRBJ1-6, with TRBD1 matching 10 bases. CDR1 is SGHVS and CDR2 is FNYEAQ in the germline V gene. Trimming removed 3 bases from V and 5 bases from J; junction bases left unmatched: 10. The CDR3 contains 18 residues. CDR3 sequence reads: CASSFSRDRGRDNSPLHF. The CDR3 nucleotides are TGTGCCAGCAGCTTTTCCCGAGACAGGGGGCGCGATAATTCACCCCTCCACTTT.

This clonotype was detected a few times. The chain couples TRBV18 to TRBJ2-7, with D unresolved. Germline V CDR1 and CDR2: KGHSH, LQKENI. V dropped 4 bases and J dropped 3 bases, with 13 bases sitting between them. The CDR3 totals 14 residues. CDR3 sequence reads: CASSRGVGHYEQYF. CDR3 bases: TGTGCCAGCTCACGAGGAGTAGGCCACTACGAGCAGTACTTC.

V and J are TRBV29-1 and TRBJ1-2; the match to TRBD1 covers 8 bases. The CDR3 covers 12 residues. The germline CDR1 and CDR2 sequences are SQVTM and ANQGSEA. After removal of 4 bases from V and 8 bases from J, the junction contained 6 bases not matched to a gene. This CDR3 is CSVVQGAWGYTF. Here the CDR3 DNA reads TGCAGCGTTGTCCAGGGGGCATGGGGCTACACCTTC.

This clonotype came up a few times. V is TRBV9 and J is TRBJ1-4; no clear D. V shed 0 bases and J shed 4 bases, with 13 bases lying between them. CDR3 length: 16 amino acids. The germline V gene encodes CDR1 SGDLS and CDR2 YYNGEE. CDR3 nucleotide sequence: TGTGCCAGCAGCGTAGCTACAGAACTCCATAATGAAAAACTGTTTTTT. Translation gives CASSVATELHNEKLFF.

The chain has TRBV3-1 and TRBJ2-1; 13 bases are a match to TRBD2. Germline CDR1 is LGHDT and CDR2 is YNNKEL (reference sequence). The CDR3 runs 16 residues. V shed 1 base, J shed 7 bases, and the junction held 4 bases outside the gene matches. CDR3 DNA sequence: TGTGCCAGCAGCCAAGGGACTAGCGGGAGTCGTAATGAGCAGTTCTTC. The encoded protein is CASSQGTSGSRNEQFF.

This clonotype has just a few counts. The CDR3 spells CASSLGPSGGAGNEQFF. The CDR3 DNA follows: TGCGCCAGCAGCTTGGGGCCTAGCGGGGGGGCAGGTAATGAGCAGTTCTTC. V is TRBV5-1 and J is TRBJ2-1; 12 bases are a match to TRBD2. V trimming: 0 bases; J trimming: 7 bases; junction bases outside the gene matches: 8. Germline CDR1 is SGHRS and CDR2 is YFSETQ. The CDR3 length is 17 residues.

V gene TRBV15 combines with J gene TRBJ1-1; unclear D gene. Trimming left V 1 base short and J 5 bases short, with 8 bases between. Germline CDR1 and CDR2: LNHNV and YYDKDF (reference sequence). The CDR3 loop spans 13 amino acids. The CDR3, as DNA: TGTGCCACCAGCAGAGTCTACGGGACTGAAGCTTTCTTT. Its translation: CATSRVYGTEAFF. Full variable domain (rest looked up from reference TRBV15 and TRBJ1-1): DAMVIQNPRYQVTQFGKPVTLSCSQTLNHNVMYWYQQKSSQAPKLLFHYYDKDFNNEADTPDNFQSRRPNTSFCFLDIRSPGLGDTAMYLCATSRVYGTEAFFGQGTRLTVV.

The chain links TRBV12-3 or TRBV12-4 to TRBJ2-3, with D hard to call. This CDR3 is built from 15 residues. Trimming stripped 1 base from V and 0 bases from J, with 8 bases between. The CDR3 bases are TGTGCCAGCAGTTTAGGTGGGCGTAGCACAGATACGCAGTATTTT. Its protein product is CASSLGGRSTDTQYF.

The chain joins TRBV19 to TRBJ2-2; D perhaps matches TRBD1 (5 bases). Germline V gene data show CDR1 as LNHDA and CDR2 as SQIVND (reference sequence). V was clipped by 3 bases and J by 8 bases, with 7 bases between them. CDR3 length: 12 amino acids. CDR3 nucleotides: TGTGCCAGTAGTATCCCAGGGGGGGAGCTGTTTTTT. Its translation: CASSIPGGELFF.

The chain has TRBV11-1 and TRBJ1-1; tentatively, D is TRBD1 (5 bases). Germline V gives CDR1 SGHAT, CDR2 FQDESV (reference sequence). The CDR3 consists of 16 residues. V gave up 5 bases and J gave up 1 base, with 17 bases separating them. Here the CDR3 DNA reads TGTGCCAGCAGCCCACGGGCCAGGGATGGGAACACTGAAGCTTTCTTT. It codes for CASSPRARDGNTEAFF.

The V call is TRBV7-2, the J call TRBJ1-5; no definite D call. CDR3 length equals 14 residues. Germline CDR1 is SGHTA and CDR2 is FQGNSA. The V end was cut by 1 base, the J end by 6 bases, with 10 bases between. CDR3 bases: TGTGCCAGCAGCTTAGTAGGGAAGGGTCAGCCCCAGCATTTT. Its protein product is CASSLVGKGQPQHF.

J is TRBJ2-1 and V is TRBV15; the D is unclear. V was cut by 0 bases and J by 12 bases, with 15 bases left in between. This CDR3 has 14 amino acids. Germline assignment: CDR1 LNHNV and CDR2 YYDKDF (reference sequence). The CDR3 nucleotides are TGTGCCACCAGCAGAGAGCCAGCCCTCTATTGGCAGTTCTTC. It specifies CATSREPALYWQFF.

V usage is TRBV4-1 and J usage is TRBJ1-3; a weak D match, TRBD1 (5 bases). The length of the CDR3 is 17 residues. Trimming left V 2 bases short and J 1 base short, with 15 bases between. CDR1 and CDR2 from the germline V gene are MGHRA and YSYEKL. CDR3 in DNA: TGCGCCAGCAGCCAATCCATCGGTGGGGGGTCTGGAAACACCATATATTTT. Residues: CASSQSIGGGSGNTIYF.

The genes are TRBV9 and TRBJ2-3, with TRBD2 matching 15 bases. V dropped 4 bases and J dropped 5; count of bases not matched to a gene: 2. The CDR3 loop spans 15 amino acids. The germline gives CDR1 SGDLS, CDR2 YYNGEE. CDR3 nucleotide sequence: TGTGCCAGCAGCCGGGGACTAGCGGGGGGAGATACGCAGTATTTT. It yields the protein CASSRGLAGGDTQYF.

The sample holds a few counts of this clonotype. V gene TRBV20-1 combines with J gene TRBJ1-4; 9 nucleotides line up with TRBD1. V shed 3 bases and J 10 bases; nucleotides not matched to a gene: 9. Germline V gene lookup returns CDR1 DFQATT and CDR2 SNEGSKA (reference sequence). The CDR3 runs 14 residues. This chain's CDR3 is CSASPRQGVGKLFF. DNA for the CDR3: TGCAGTGCTAGCCCCAGACAGGGGGTAGGAAAACTGTTTTTT.

This chain uses TRBV20-1 with TRBJ2-1, with 9 bases identical to TRBD1. This CDR3 has 14 amino acids. V was clipped by 5 bases and J by 0 bases; unmatched bases: 2. The germline CDR1 and CDR2 sequences are DFQATT and SNEGSKA (reference sequence). DNA for the CDR3: TGCAGTGCTCTGACAGGGGGCTCCTACAATGAGCAGTTCTTC. Translating it yields CSALTGGSYNEQFF.

This clonotype showed up just a few times. The chain combines TRBV20-1 with TRBJ2-5; 9 positions agree with TRBD1. There are 14 residues in the CDR3. V lost 0 bases to trimming and J lost 5 bases; unmatched junction nucleotides: 4. Germline V CDR1 and CDR2: DFQATT, SNEGSKA (reference sequence). This chain's CDR3 is CSARDTGGSETQYF. The CDR3 nucleotides are TGCAGTGCTAGAGATACAGGGGGCTCGGAGACCCAGTACTTC.

This rearrangement joins TRBV4-3 to TRBJ1-2; D ambiguous. CDR1 LGHNA and CDR2 YSLEER come from the germline V gene. V lost 0 bases to trimming and J lost 4 bases, with 15 bases between them. The CDR3 spans 16 residues. In DNA, the CDR3 is TGCGCCAGCAGCCAAGATGTGCTATCGACCCGCTATGGCTACACCTTC. This codes for CASSQDVLSTRYGYTF.

This clonotype has at least ten counts. This sequence joins TRBV24-1 and TRBJ2-3, with D perhaps TRBD1 or TRBD2 (5 bases each). V lost 4 bases and J 0 bases, leaving 10 bases between the germline ends. The CDR3 is 15 residues long. CDR1 is KGHDR and CDR2 is SFDVKD in the germline V gene. The CDR3 DNA is TGTGCCACCAGTGACCGGGACCGTAGCACAGATACGCAGTATTTT. Translation: CATSDRDRSTDTQYF.

This clonotype came up many times. This rearrangement joins TRBV25-1 to TRBJ2-4; D call uncertain. The CDR3 spans 13 residues. Trimming took 2 bases from V and 3 from J, leaving 5 bases between them. Germline CDR1 and CDR2: MGHDK and SYGVNS. CDR3 protein: CASSEPHKNIQYF. CDR3 sequence (DNA): TGTGCCAGCAGTGAACCGCACAAAAACATTCAGTACTTC.

This clonotype was seen a few times. The chain has TRBV15 and TRBJ2-7; D uncertain. The V and J ends lost 1 base and 3 bases respectively, with 13 bases between them. Germline assignment: CDR1 LNHNV and CDR2 YYDKDF (reference sequence). The CDR3 contains 15 residues. CDR3 amino acids: CATSRVVWGGYEQYF. For the CDR3, the DNA is TGTGCCACCAGCAGAGTTGTATGGGGTGGCTACGAGCAGTACTTC.

The V gene is TRBV5-1, the J gene TRBJ1-2; D ambiguous. V was clipped by 0 bases and J by 4 bases, with 10 bases between them. Germline assignment: CDR1 SGHRS and CDR2 YFSETQ. The CDR3 consists of 14 residues. This chain's CDR3 is CASSLDSNGYGYTF. The CDR3, as DNA: TGCGCCAGCAGCTTGGACTCGAACGGCTATGGCTACACCTTC. The full variable domain, with the rest looked up from reference TRBV5-1 and TRBJ1-2, is KAGVTQTPRYLIKTRGQQVTLSCSPISGHRSVSWYQQTPGQGLQFLFEYFSETQRNKGNFPGRFSGRQFSNSRSEMNVSTLELGDSALYLCASSLDSNGYGYTFGSGTRLTVV.

The genes are TRBV15 and TRBJ2-1, with a tentative D call TRBD2 (6 bases). Germline V gene sequence: CDR1 LNHNV, CDR2 YYDKDF (reference sequence). The CDR3 loop spans 13 amino acids. Trimming cost V 2 bases and J 9 bases, with 11 bases left between them. The CDR3 spells CATSRWTISEQFF. For the CDR3, the DNA is TGTGCCACCAGCAGATGGACTATCAGTGAGCAGTTCTTC.

The chain employs TRBV6-1 and TRBJ1-2; D perhaps matches TRBD1 (5 bases). Germline V gives CDR1 MNHNS, CDR2 SASEGT. Trimming removed 7 bases at V and 0 bases at J, with 15 bases between. This CDR3 has 15 residues. The CDR3 DNA follows: TGTGCCAGCACCACCGGGACGAAGACTAACTATGGCTACACCTTC. Its protein is CASTTGTKTNYGYTF.